One TCR beta chain is described in this entry. Amplification of TCR beta CDR3 regions used RNA as the template. Primed by the HTBI set, a first-round RT-PCR was run on the TCR CDR3. One entry per CDR3 protein results from TCRdb running MiXCR on the multiplex PCR reads. The sample contains about 340,000 distinct CDR3 sequences, approximately 18% of which appear only once. This sample was taken from a study of T cells in Graves' hyperthyroidism and ophthalmopathy. Sequenced input: blood. This receptor was identified in a woman aged 45-65 years with Graves' hyperthyroidism.

CDR3 residues: CAIKSSNNEQFF. DNA for the CDR3: TGTGCCATCAAGTCCTCAAACAATGAGCAGTTCTTC. The chain combines TRBV10-3 with TRBJ2-1, with D hard to call. Germline V lookup: CDR1 ENHRY, CDR2 SYGVKD. V lost 7 bases and J 5 bases, leaving 9 bases between the germline ends. This CDR3 contains 12 residues.